The 20 T cell receptor beta chains reported below all come from one sample, sequenced in a study of T-cell reconstitution after alpha-beta-depleted transplantation in children. The authors prepared the TCRbeta library with unique molecular identifiers. From the PCR reads, TCRdb called clonotypes with MiXCR, one entry per CDR3 protein. Of about 460,000 distinct CDR3 sequences in the sample, 10% are singletons; the top ten hold 2% to 2.5%. The sample consisted of PBMCs, taken before TCRalphabeta/CD19-depleted stem cell transplant. The source of these receptors is a child aged 2-15 years with inherited bone marrow failure, due to receive a stem cell transplant.

For this clonotype: One junction end disagrees with the germline gene, perhaps due to a read error. The rearrangement uses TRBV3-1 and TRBJ2-5, with D perhaps matching TRBD2 (6 bases). This CDR3 has 19 residues. Germline V gene sequence: CDR1 LGHDT, CDR2 YNNKEL (reference sequence). CDR3 in amino acids: CASSKEGPRSSGPQETQYF. The CDR3 nucleotides are TGTGCCAGCAGCAAAGAGGGACCTCGAAGTAGCGGACCCCAAGAGACCCAGTACTTC.

Ten or more counts support this clonotype. The chain links TRBV7-9 to TRBJ2-3; the D gene is possibly TRBD2 (5 bases). V was trimmed by 7 bases and J by 4 bases, leaving 18 bases between them. The CDR3 is 15 amino acids. Germline-derived CDR1 and CDR2 are SEHNR and FQNEAQ (reference sequence). CDR3 sequence: CASNPRDRYPDTQYF. The DNA of the CDR3 is TGTGCCAGCAATCCCCGGGATCGGTATCCAGATACGCAGTATTTT. Full variable domain (remainder filled in from reference TRBV7-9 and TRBJ2-3): DTGVSQNPRHKITKRGQNVTFRCDPISEHNRLYWYRQTLGQGPEFLTYFQNEAQLEKSRLLSDRFSAERPKGSFSTLEIQRTEQGDSAMYLCASNPRDRYPDTQYFGPGTRLTVL.

This clonotype was counted at least ten times. V is TRBV9 and J is TRBJ2-7; 11 bases are a match to TRBD2. V gave up 0 bases and J gave up 5 bases; unmatched junction bases: 7. CDR1 SGDLS and CDR2 YYNGEE come from the germline V gene. The CDR3 runs to 16 residues. Here the CDR3 DNA reads TGTGCCAGCAGCGTAGCTGGTACTAGCGGGAGACACGAGCAGTACTTC. This translates into CASSVAGTSGRHEQYF.

This clonotype was detected only once. A much bigger clone sits one base away, suggesting this may be a read error. The rearrangement joins TRBV28 to TRBJ2-1, with 9 bases identical to TRBD2. The junction had 7 bases not matched to a gene; V was cut back by 11 bases and J by 2 bases. Germline V gives CDR1 MDHEN, CDR2 SYDVKM. The CDR3 runs 14 residues. The CDR3 here is CAGRLAGAYNEQFF. CDR3 nucleotides: TGTGCCGGCCGTTTAGCGGGAGCCTACAATGAGCAGTTCTTC.

In this sample, this clonotype turned up a few times. The chain joins TRBV6-4 to TRBJ2-7, with D possibly matching TRBD1 (7 bases). The CDR3 is 17 amino acids. The germline CDR1 and CDR2 sequences are MRHNA and SNTAGT. Between the trimmed V and J ends, which lost 7 bases and 2 bases, there was a span of 24 bases. CDR3 in amino acids: CASIRGGEGLLPYEQYF. The CDR3 region has the DNA TGTGCCAGCATTAGAGGGGGCGAGGGACTCCTCCCCTACGAGCAGTACTTC.

This clonotype appeared many times. The junction departs from germline at one end; a sequencing error may be responsible. The CDR3: CASSISGGRAYNSPLHF. CDR3 sequence (DNA): TGTGCCAGCAGTATATCAGGGGGTCGGGCCTATAATTCACCCCTCCACTTT. The chain is built from TRBV27 and TRBJ1-6; 7 positions agree with TRBD1. Germline values: CDR1 MNHEY, CDR2 SMNVEV (reference sequence). This CDR3 spans 17 amino acids.

In this sample, this clonotype turned up a few times. This rearrangement joins TRBV15 to TRBJ2-6; D possibly corresponds to TRBD1 (7 bases). Looked up from germline, CDR1 is LNHNV and CDR2 is YYDKDF (reference sequence). The CDR3 spans 19 residues. Trimming shortened V by 0 bases and J by 0 bases, and 15 bases separated the two germline ends. CDR3 region: CATSRDPQGGLSGANVLTF. In DNA, the CDR3 is TGTGCCACCAGCAGAGATCCTCAGGGGGGCCTCTCTGGGGCCAACGTCCTGACTTTC.

Many counts were recorded for this clonotype. The genes are TRBV29-1 and TRBJ2-7; TRBD2 aligns across 10 bases. V lost 6 bases, J lost 5 bases, and 13 bases stayed unmatched. Germline V gives CDR1 SQVTM, CDR2 ANQGSEA. This CDR3 is built from 15 residues. The chain's CDR3 is CSVGSSGRWRDEQYF. The CDR3, as DNA: TGCAGCGTCGGCTCTAGCGGGAGATGGCGCGACGAGCAGTACTTC.

This clonotype was picked up many times. This sequence joins TRBV6-5 and TRBJ1-2, with unresolved D. V was clipped by 2 bases and J by 8 bases, with 21 bases between them. The CDR3 spans 16 residues. Germline V lookup: CDR1 MNHEY, CDR2 SVGAGI. This chain's CDR3 is CASSYASDPRYWGYTF. In nucleotides, the CDR3 is TGTGCCAGCAGTTACGCCTCGGACCCCCGGTACTGGGGCTACACCTTC.

As for this clonotype: A much larger clone differs from this one at a single base, so this may be a read error. The chain couples TRBV29-1 to TRBJ2-1; no firm D call. Trimming removed 4 bases from V and 10 bases from J, with 17 bases in between. The CDR3 runs 13 residues. Germline CDR1 is SQVTM and CDR2 is ANQGSEA. CDR3 DNA: TGCAGCGTTGCCCTCCTCCAAGCCAGCGAGCAGTTCTTC. It codes for CSVALLQASEQFF.

This clonotype was counted many times. The genes are TRBV2 and TRBJ2-3; no clear D gene. V was cut by 7 bases and J by 2 bases, with 13 bases left in between. From germline, CDR1 is SNHLY and CDR2 FYNNEI. The CDR3 spans 14 residues. The CDR3 loop reads CASTLVGHTDTQYF. CDR3 nucleotides: TGTGCCAGCACCCTAGTTGGGCACACAGATACGCAGTATTTT.

This clonotype was recorded at least ten times. The chain employs TRBV27 and TRBJ2-3; D gene unclear. The ends were cut back, 5 bases at V and 7 bases at J, with 10 bases in the middle. Germline lookup yields CDR1 MNHEY and CDR2 SMNVEV (reference sequence). This CDR3 is built from 12 residues. CDR3 coding DNA: TGTGCCAGCAGTCCACTGGGTCATACGCAGTATTTT. Residues: CASSPLGHTQYF.

In this sample, this clonotype turned up a few times. This chain uses TRBV7-6 with TRBJ2-3, with TRBD2 identical over 14 bases. The CDR3 is 19 residues long. The V segment lost 0 bases and the J segment 4 bases; nucleotides outside the gene matches: 9. Germline V gives CDR1 SGHVS, CDR2 FNYEAQ. The CDR3 sequence is CASSLAGTSGSSWADTQYF. The CDR3 nucleotides are TGTGCCAGCAGCTTAGCCGGGACTAGCGGGAGTAGTTGGGCAGATACGCAGTATTTT.

This clonotype came up many times. The CDR3 spells CASSPGSRELFF. For the CDR3, the DNA is TGTGCCAGCAGCCCCGGGAGCCGGGAGCTGTTTTTT. V usage is TRBV12-3 or TRBV12-4 and J usage is TRBJ2-2, with D tentatively TRBD2 (6 bases). This CDR3 region has 12 residues. V was pared by 6 bases and J by 9 bases, with 11 bases between.

The gene calls are TRBV18 and TRBJ1-6, with 10 bases identical to TRBD1. The CDR3 sequence is 15 residues long. V lost 4 bases, J lost 9 bases, and 6 bases stayed unmatched. In germline, CDR1 is KGHSH, CDR2 LQKENI. The CDR3 reads CASSRDRGAGSPLHF. Written as DNA, the CDR3 is TGTGCCAGCTCACGGGACAGGGGCGCAGGTTCACCCCTCCACTTT.

This clonotype was seen ten or more times. This chain connects TRBV5-1 to TRBJ2-3; possible D gene TRBD2, 5 bases. Germline-derived CDR1 and CDR2 are SGHRS and YFSETQ. CDR3 length equals 14 residues. The V gene lost 4 bases and the J gene lost 6 bases, with 15 bases spanning the gap. CDR3 DNA sequence: TGCGCCAGCAGCCACACTAGTTCAGCGGATACGCAGTATTTT. It specifies CASSHTSSADTQYF.

At least ten counts were recorded for this clonotype. The V call is TRBV5-1, the J call TRBJ2-7; D ambiguous. Trimming took off 3 bases at V and 5 bases at J, with 18 bases between the two ends. CDR3 length: 15 amino acids. Germline V gives CDR1 SGHRS, CDR2 YFSETQ. The CDR3 protein is CASSSGAWASDEQYF. Written as DNA, the CDR3 is TGCGCCAGCAGCTCGGGCGCATGGGCGAGCGACGAGCAGTACTTC.

This clonotype was observed many times. This chain links TRBV6-5 with TRBJ2-7; TRBD1 matches 7 bases. The length of the CDR3 is 17 residues. From germline, CDR1 is MNHEY and CDR2 SVGAGI. The ends lost 0 bases at V and 0 bases at J; junction bases unmatched: 8. This CDR3 reads CASSYSTQGPLSYEQYF. CDR3 coding DNA: TGTGCCAGCAGTTACTCGACACAGGGGCCCCTCTCCTACGAGCAGTACTTC.

The chain joins TRBV9 to TRBJ2-2; D may be TRBD2 (6 bases). Germline loops: CDR1 SGDLS, CDR2 YYNGEE. CDR3 size: 16 residues. The V and J ends lost 1 base and 4 bases respectively, with 14 bases between them. The CDR3 reads CASSVFSGRGTGELFF. In DNA form, the CDR3 reads TGTGCCAGCAGCGTATTTAGCGGCCGTGGCACCGGGGAGCTGTTTTTT.

This clonotype was observed many times. This chain joins TRBV11-2 and TRBJ2-7, with 9 nucleotides matching TRBD2. The CDR3 loop spans 14 amino acids. Germline-derived CDR1 and CDR2 are SGHAT and FQNNGV. Trimming at V came to 5 bases and at J to 1 base, leaving 3 bases not matched to a gene. The CDR3 protein is CASSMTSGSYEQYF. The CDR3 coding sequence is TGTGCCAGCAGCATGACTAGCGGATCCTACGAGCAGTACTTC.